This T cell receptor beta chain was identified in a study of shared clonotypes between healthy human individuals. Whole-study context: Used for every donor were three CD4 naive, three CD4 memory, two CD8 naive and one CD8 memory plate.

Germline V gives CDR1 SGHTS, CDR2 YDEGEE. V was clipped by 4 bases and J by 6 bases; unmatched bases: 5. CDR3 length: 14 amino acids. Comments on this clone: Its antigen is currently unknown.

Study results and limitations: Unshared clonotypes carried lower generation probabilities than those common to all four donors. Sampling included only blood; tissue repertoires likely differ.

Produced via immunoSEQ multiplex PCR; TCRdb's table is partial and in-frame only. The sample consists of about 330,000 clones, over 65% of them appearing once. V and J are TRBV5-8 and TRBJ1-3, with TRBD1 matching 9 bases. The receptor was derived from a man aged 25 to 45 in good health. Sequencing was performed on memory CD4+ T cells sorted from blood. Described subset: CD45RA-negative fraction. The CDR3: CASSPGQGVNTIYF. The CDR3 bases are TGTGCCAGCAGCCCGGGACAGGGAGTAAACACCATATATTTT.